These 20 T cell receptor beta chains originate from one sample sequenced in a study of PD-L1 blockade in urothelial cancer. Time point described: peripheral blood 6 weeks after treatment start. TCRdb's table, derived via immunoSEQ multiplex PCR, lists solely in-frame clones and lacks some. Among about 45,000 clones listed, around 82% were seen once. The material was PBMCs, obtained around atezolizumab (anti-PD-L1) treatment. The receptors come from a man in his sixties with urothelial cancer.

The V call is TRBV19, the J call TRBJ1-1; unclear D gene. V gave up 4 bases and J gave up 4 bases, with 7 bases separating them. In germline, CDR1 is LNHDA, CDR2 SQIVND (reference sequence). The CDR3 totals 12 residues. The CDR3 sequence: CASSKEGTEAFF. The CDR3 DNA sequence: TGTGCCAGTAGTAAGGAGGGCACTGAAGCTTTCTTT.

The chain employs TRBV5-1 and TRBJ2-3; D perhaps matches TRBD2 (5 bases). Germline CDR1 reads SGHRS; CDR2 reads YFSETQ. V was pared by 2 bases and J by 1 base, with 8 bases between. The CDR3 is 14 residues long. The CDR3 sequence: CASSFPGGTDTQYF. Here the CDR3 DNA reads TGCGCCAGCAGCTTCCCCGGGGGCACAGATACGCAGTATTTT.

J is TRBJ2-3 and V is TRBV14, with TRBD2 matching 7 bases. Germline V lookup: CDR1 SGHDN, CDR2 FVKESK. The J segment lost 0 bases and the V segment lost 4 bases, leaving 4 bases of the junction unmatched. The CDR3 sequence is 15 residues long. The CDR3 DNA sequence: TGTGCCAGCAGCCCGCGACTAGCAAGCACAGATACGCAGTATTTT. This encodes CASSPRLASTDTQYF.

In this sample, this clone turned up once. The genes are TRBV5-6 and TRBJ1-4; the D is unclear. CDR1 and CDR2 from the germline V gene are SGHDT and YYEEEE. V was clipped by 4 bases and J by 7 bases, with 11 bases between them. This CDR3 has 13 residues. This CDR3 reads CASSRGSAEKLFF. The CDR3 DNA is TGTGCCAGCAGCCGCGGGTCGGCTGAAAAACTGTTTTTT.

The gene calls are TRBV7-9 and TRBJ2-1; a weak D match, TRBD2 (6 bases). V was clipped by 1 base and J by 7 bases, with 14 bases between them. The length of the CDR3 is 15 residues. CDR1 is SEHNR and CDR2 is FQNEAQ in the germline V gene (reference sequence). The CDR3 region is CASSLEGGGRNEQFF. In nucleotides, the CDR3 is TGTGCCAGCAGCTTAGAGGGAGGAGGTCGTAATGAGCAGTTCTTC.

V is TRBV2 and J is TRBJ1-6; the D is unclear. This CDR3 is built from 14 residues. Germline lookup yields CDR1 SNHLY and CDR2 FYNNEI. V lost 7 bases to trimming and J lost 6 bases, with 13 bases between them. CDR3 amino acids: CASTREDRNSPLHF. CDR3 nucleotide sequence: TGTGCCAGCACTAGGGAGGACCGTAATTCACCCCTCCACTTT. The whole variable domain, filled in from reference TRBV2 and TRBJ1-6, reads EPEVTQTPSHQVTQMGQEVILRCVPISNHLYFYWYRQILGQKVEFLVSFYNNEISEKSEIFDDQFSVERPDGSNFTLKIRSTKLEDSAMYFCASTREDRNSPLHFGNGTRLTVT.

The chain is built from TRBV29-1 and TRBJ2-3; TRBD2 agrees at 8 bases. The J segment lost 3 bases and the V segment lost 0 bases, leaving 11 bases of the junction unmatched. Per germline, CDR1 SQVTM and CDR2 ANQGSEA. This CDR3 comprises 17 residues. For the CDR3, the DNA is TGCAGCGTTGAAGATGGCAAGGGAGCGGGAGTGACAGATACGCAGTATTTT. It specifies CSVEDGKGAGVTDTQYF.

The DNA of the CDR3 is TGCGCCAGCAGCTTGGGGGGGACAGTCAGCACAGATACGCAGTATTTT. Encoded protein: CASSLGGTVSTDTQYF. The chain couples TRBV5-1 to TRBJ2-3, with 7 bases aligning to TRBD1. The ends lost 0 bases at V and 0 bases at J; junction bases unmatched: 4. CDR1 and CDR2 from the germline V gene are SGHRS and YFSETQ. The CDR3 has 16 amino acids. Together with reference TRBV5-1 and TRBJ2-3, the CDR3 gives the full variable domain: KAGVTQTPRYLIKTRGQQVTLSCSPISGHRSVSWYQQTPGQGLQFLFEYFSETQRNKGNFPGRFSGRQFSNSRSEMNVSTLELGDSALYLCASSLGGTVSTDTQYFGPGTRLTVL.

V gene TRBV19 combines with J gene TRBJ2-4; TRBD1 aligns across 12 bases. The V segment lost 6 bases and the J segment 7 bases; nucleotides outside the gene matches: 4. The germline V gene has CDR1 LNHDA and CDR2 SQIVND (reference sequence). The CDR3 runs 14 residues. The CDR3 sequence: CASRGTGGSNIQYF. The CDR3 coding sequence is TGTGCCAGTAGAGGGACAGGGGGCTCTAACATTCAGTACTTC.

This clone showed up just a few times. J is TRBJ1-6 and V is TRBV28; D is uncertain. V lost 4 bases and J lost 6, with 16 bases in between. The CDR3 runs 16 residues. The germline gives CDR1 MDHEN, CDR2 SYDVKM. Written as DNA, the CDR3 is TGTGCCAGCAGTTATCATCGTGGGAGGGTTAATTCACCCCTCCACTTT. Amino acid sequence: CASSYHRGRVNSPLHF.

This sequence joins TRBV19 and TRBJ1-2; 7 bases align to TRBD1. The CDR3 is 15 residues long. With 3 bases clipped from V and 4 bases from J, the junction kept 8 bases outside the gene matches. Germline CDR1 is LNHDA and CDR2 is SQIVND (reference sequence). The DNA of the CDR3 is TGTGCCAGTAGTATTACGAGACAGGGTACCTATGGCTACACCTTC. The encoded protein is CASSITRQGTYGYTF.

This chain links TRBV19 with TRBJ2-3; 14 nucleotides line up with TRBD2. CDR1 LNHDA and CDR2 SQIVND come from the germline V gene (reference sequence). There are 15 residues in the CDR3. With 4 bases clipped from V and 8 bases from J, the junction kept 5 bases outside the gene matches. The chain's CDR3 is CASSNGLAGGTTQYF. DNA of the CDR3: TGTGCCAGTAGTAATGGACTAGCGGGGGGTACTACGCAGTATTTT.

This clone was seen a handful of times. This chain links TRBV5-5 with TRBJ2-1; TRBD1 matches 10 bases. Trimming at V came to 4 bases and at J to 7 bases, leaving 5 bases not matched to a gene. Germline CDR1 SGHKS, CDR2 YYEKEE (reference sequence). This CDR3 has 14 amino acids. The DNA for the CDR3 is TGTGCCAGCAGCCCGGGACAGGGGAGGAATGAGCAGTTCTTC. Translated: CASSPGQGRNEQFF.

The chain couples TRBV5-1 to TRBJ1-5; D is ambiguous. Germline-derived CDR1 and CDR2 are SGHRS and YFSETQ. Between the trimmed V and J ends, which lost 5 bases and 0 bases, there was a span of 6 bases. The CDR3 is 13 residues long. Here the CDR3 DNA reads TGCGCCAGCAGTGACACTAGCAATCAGCCCCAGCATTTT. It specifies CASSDTSNQPQHF.

The gene calls are TRBV25-1 and TRBJ2-3, with 7 bases matching TRBD2. The CDR3 has 12 residues. With V trimmed by 6 bases and J by 6 bases, 3 bases remained unmatched. The germline V gene encodes CDR1 MGHDK and CDR2 SYGVNS. The CDR3 sequence is CASSLGGDTQYF. CDR3 nucleotides: TGTGCCAGCAGCCTCGGGGGGGATACGCAGTATTTT.

This clone was seen a single time. The chain uses TRBV7-2 and TRBJ2-4; TRBD2 matches 7 bases. The CDR3 covers 15 residues. J gave up 1 base and V 8 bases, and 8 bases lay outside the gene matches. Germline V CDR1 and CDR2: SGHTA, FQGNSA. DNA for the CDR3: TGTGCCAGCGGGGGAGGGCTCGGGGCCAAAAACATTCAGTACTTC. Amino acid sequence: CASGGGLGAKNIQYF.

This chain uses TRBV9 with TRBJ1-2; D uncertain. The CDR3 is made up of 16 amino acids. V was clipped by 4 bases and J by 7 bases, with 23 bases between them. The germline CDR1 and CDR2 sequences are SGDLS and YYNGEE. The CDR3 protein is CASSFTLTTTGGGYTF. The CDR3 DNA reads TGTGCCAGCAGCTTCACGCTAACAACTACCGGAGGTGGCTACACCTTC.

This chain connects TRBV7-6 to TRBJ2-7, with D possibly TRBD2 on 5 matching bases. Germline CDR1 and CDR2: SGHVS and FNYEAQ. The CDR3 covers 13 residues. V dropped 5 bases and J dropped 5 bases, with 13 bases sitting between them. DNA of the CDR3: TGTGCCAGCAGCGAAACGGGGTCGCACGAGCAGTACTTC. Protein sequence: CASSETGSHEQYF.

CDR3 region: CASRPYRGDTGELFF. The CDR3 nucleotides read TGTGCCAGCAGGCCGTACAGGGGTGACACCGGGGAGCTGTTTTTT. The V call is TRBV28, the J call TRBJ2-2; 7 bases map to TRBD1. This CDR3 comprises 15 residues. V was pared by 6 bases and J by 3 bases, with 7 bases of the junction left unmatched. Germline CDR1 is MDHEN and CDR2 is SYDVKM.

The chain couples TRBV2 to TRBJ2-1; 9 bases are a match to TRBD1. Germline CDR1 reads SNHLY; CDR2 reads FYNNEI. The CDR3 is 12 residues long. V lost 6 bases, J lost 7 bases, and 1 base stayed unmatched. The DNA of the CDR3 is TGTGCCAGCAGCGGACAGGGGAATGAGCAGTTCTTC. Translation gives CASSGQGNEQFF.